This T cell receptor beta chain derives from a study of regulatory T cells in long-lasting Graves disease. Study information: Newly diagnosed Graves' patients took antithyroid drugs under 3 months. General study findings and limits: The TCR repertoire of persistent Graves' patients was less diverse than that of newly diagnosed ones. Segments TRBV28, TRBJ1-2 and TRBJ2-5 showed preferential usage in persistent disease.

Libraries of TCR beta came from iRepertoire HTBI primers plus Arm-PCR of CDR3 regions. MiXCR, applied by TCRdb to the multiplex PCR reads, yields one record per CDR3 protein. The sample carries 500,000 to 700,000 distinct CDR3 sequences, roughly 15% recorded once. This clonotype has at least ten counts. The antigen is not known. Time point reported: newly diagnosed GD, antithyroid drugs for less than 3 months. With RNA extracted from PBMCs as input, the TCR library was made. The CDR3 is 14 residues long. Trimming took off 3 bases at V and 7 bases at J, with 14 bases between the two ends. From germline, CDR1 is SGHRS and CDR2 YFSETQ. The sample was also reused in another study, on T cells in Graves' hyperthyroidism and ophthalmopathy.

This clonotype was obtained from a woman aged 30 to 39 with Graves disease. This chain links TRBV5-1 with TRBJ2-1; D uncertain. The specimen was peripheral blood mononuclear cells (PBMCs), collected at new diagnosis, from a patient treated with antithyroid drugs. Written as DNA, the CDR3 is TGCGCCAGCAGCTCGGTGGACCTGTGGAATGAGCAGTTCTTC. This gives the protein CASSSVDLWNEQFF.